This T cell receptor beta chain was captured in a study of regulatory T cells in long-lasting Graves disease. Study-level findings and limits: Persistent cases favored TRBV28, TRBJ1-2 and TRBJ2-5.

Assembly of TCR beta libraries relied on iRepertoire HTBI primers together with Arm-PCR of CDR3 regions. TCRdb ran MiXCR on the multiplex PCR reads and lists one entry per CDR3 protein. The sample has fewer than 650,000 distinct CDR3 sequences, approximately 15% seen once. For this clonotype: Antigen unknown.

Indicated time point: newly diagnosed GD, antithyroid drugs for less than 3 months. The TCR library was made from RNA extracted from PBMCs. The CDR3 runs 15 residues. Trimming took 2 bases from V and 0 from J, leaving 11 bases between them. From germline, CDR1 is SEHNR and CDR2 FQNEAQ (reference sequence). The data also belong to a second study, concerning T cells in Graves' hyperthyroidism and ophthalmopathy. That study reports: Diagnosis of hyperthyroidism was new in patients aged 18 to 65, and its duration was under 2 months. Initially, a first-round RT-PCR of the TCR CDR3 employed the HTBI primer set.

The TCR originated in a woman under 40 with Graves disease. The chain carries TRBV7-9 and TRBJ2-7; D possibly uses TRBD1 or TRBD2 (5 bases each). Sequences were derived from peripheral blood mononuclear cells (PBMCs), sampled at new diagnosis, from a patient treated with antithyroid drugs. As DNA, the CDR3 is TGTGCCAGCAGCTTACTCCCAGGGAGCTCCTACGAGCAGTACTTC. Protein: CASSLLPGSSYEQYF.